The T cell receptor (beta chain) described here comes from a study of cytomegalovirus exposure and HLA in healthy donors. The ends were cut back, 2 bases at V and 6 bases at J, with 7 bases in the middle. Germline CDR1 is SGHAT and CDR2 is FQNNGV. The length of the CDR3 is 12 residues. The PCR used 60 Vbeta and 13 Jbeta primers. Using immunoSEQ multiplex PCR, the repertoire was profiled, and TCRdb retains in-frame clones only, with some absent. The table has under 200,000 clones, approximately 12% seen once. The V and J genes are TRBV11-2 and TRBJ1-1; D remains ambiguous. The source is a middle-aged man in good health and CMV-seropositive. The material sequenced was PBMCs. The CDR3 DNA reads as TGTGCCAGCAGCTTAAATAGCCCTGAAGCTTTCTTT. This gives the protein CASSLNSPEAFF.